This T cell receptor (beta chain) came from a study of T cells in Graves' hyperthyroidism and ophthalmopathy. TCR beta CDR3 sequences were amplified from RNA transcripts. HTBI primers were employed in a first-round RT-PCR of the TCR CDR3. One entry per CDR3 protein results from TCRdb running MiXCR on the multiplex PCR reads. This sample has 250,000 to 400,000 distinct CDR3 sequences, with roughly 13% found just once. Clinical symptoms, serum thyroxine and TRAb, thyroid ultrasound and orbital computed tomography were used for the diagnoses. V lost 3 bases, J lost 8 bases, and 13 bases lay in between. CDR3 size: 13 residues. In germline, CDR1 is SGHTA, CDR2 FQGNSA. This clonotype was seen ten or more times. Its antigen remains unknown. Study observations and caveats: The authors' 13 V-J model separated ophthalmopathy from stable hyperthyroidism.

This sequence originates from a woman aged 35 to 49 with Graves' ophthalmopathy. The V and J genes are TRBV7-2 and TRBJ1-1; D unresolved. Sequencing input: blood. The CDR3 DNA follows: TGTGCCAGCAGCTTTTTCCGGGTTTTGGAAGCTTTCTTT. It is translated as CASSFFRVLEAFF.